Below are 4 T cell receptor beta chains sequenced from a single sample in a study of blood T cells in healthy people across ages. The second PCR ran roughly 7 to 11 cycles with a sample-barcoded 5' primer and J-beta primers. One entry per CDR3 protein, called by TCRdb with MiXCR from the 5' RACE reads. Here the sample spans approximately 1.5 million distinct CDR3 sequences, roughly 32% being singletons. Sequencing used blood. The receptor set was obtained from a woman in her twenties or thirties in good health.

The V call is TRBV13, the J call TRBJ1-1; the match to TRBD1 covers 8 bases. The CDR3 runs 12 residues. CDR1 is PRHDT, CDR2 FYEKMQ, per germline (reference sequence). With 5 bases clipped from V and 11 bases from J, the junction kept 7 bases outside the gene matches. The CDR3 protein is CASSMRTGKAFF. In nucleotides, the CDR3 is TGTGCCAGCAGCATGCGGACAGGGAAGGCTTTCTTT. The variable domain in full, completed from reference TRBV13 and TRBJ1-1, reads AAGVIQSPRHLIKEKRETATLKCYPIPRHDTVYWYQQGPGQDPQFLISFYEKMQSDKGSIPDRFSAQQFSDYHSELNMSSLELGDSALYFCASSMRTGKAFFGQGTRLTVV.

This chain uses TRBV7-2 with TRBJ1-1; TRBD1 aligns across 8 bases. This CDR3 is built from 15 residues. CDR1 is SGHTA, CDR2 FQGNSA, per germline. Trimming cost V 6 bases and J 4 bases; bases outside gene matches: 10. CDR3 DNA sequence: TGTGCCAGCAGTTTAAACACAGGGGGGGGCACTGAAGCTTTCTTT. Translation gives CASSLNTGGGTEAFF.

The chain recombines TRBV7-3 with TRBJ2-3, with 8 positions matching TRBD2. CDR3 length equals 16 residues. Trimming cost V 5 bases and J 1 base; bases outside gene matches: 8. Germline V gene sequence: CDR1 SGHTA, CDR2 FQGTGA. CDR3 sequence reads: CASSPKAGVGTDTQYF. CDR3 nucleotide sequence: TGTGCCAGCAGCCCTAAAGCGGGAGTGGGCACAGATACGCAGTATTTT.

This clonotype was seen more than once but under ten times. The V and J genes are TRBV9 and TRBJ2-3; 9 nucleotides align to TRBD1. The CDR3 is 15 amino acids. Losses at the gene ends were 4 bases for V and 3 bases for J; bases not matched to a gene: 6. CDR1 SGDLS and CDR2 YYNGEE come from the germline V gene. Written as DNA, the CDR3 is TGTGCCAGCAGCACACAGGGGGCATTGACAGATACGCAGTATTTT. It yields the protein CASSTQGALTDTQYF.